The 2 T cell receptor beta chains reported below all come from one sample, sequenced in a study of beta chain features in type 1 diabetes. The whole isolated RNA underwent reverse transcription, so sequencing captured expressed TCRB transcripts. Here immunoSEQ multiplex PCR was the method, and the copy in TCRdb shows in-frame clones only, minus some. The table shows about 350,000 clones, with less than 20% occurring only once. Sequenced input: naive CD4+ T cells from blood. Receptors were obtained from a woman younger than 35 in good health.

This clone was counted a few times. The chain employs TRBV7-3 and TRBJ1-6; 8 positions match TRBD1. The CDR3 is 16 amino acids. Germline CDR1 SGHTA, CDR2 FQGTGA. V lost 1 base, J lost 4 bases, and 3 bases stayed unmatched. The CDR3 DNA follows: TGTGCCAGCAGCTTAAGGGACAGGAGTTATAATTCACCCCTCCACTTT. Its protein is CASSLRDRSYNSPLHF.

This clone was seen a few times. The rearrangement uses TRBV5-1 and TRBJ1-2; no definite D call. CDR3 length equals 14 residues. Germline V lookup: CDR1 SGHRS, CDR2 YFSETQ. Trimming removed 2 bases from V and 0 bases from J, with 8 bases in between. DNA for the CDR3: TGCGCCAGCAGCTTAGAAGGAGCTAACTATGGCTACACCTTC. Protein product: CASSLEGANYGYTF.